This T cell receptor beta chain was identified in a study of regulatory T cells in long-lasting Graves disease. This clonotype was picked up a small number of times. According to the study, TCR beta libraries were built with iRepertoire HTBI primers and CDR3-region Arm-PCR. In the authors' methods: Identified across the samples were over 50 TRBV segments and about 15 TRBJ segments. TCRdb re-called the multiplex PCR reads through MiXCR, storing one row per CDR3 protein. The V and J calls here are based on TCRdb, not the publication. This sample has fewer than 650,000 distinct CDR3 sequences; 16% occur once, and the top ten carry 15% to 20%. V dropped 2 bases and J dropped 6; count of bases not matched to a gene: 10. The CDR3 loop spans 18 amino acids. The V gene's germline CDR1 is MDHEN and CDR2 SYDVKM. Specified time point: newly diagnosed GD, antithyroid drugs for less than 3 months. There was RNA extracted from PBMCs, and the TCR library was made from it.

This sample was also put to use in a study of T cells in Graves' hyperthyroidism and ophthalmopathy. That work adds: Researchers defined stable Graves' hyperthyroidism as no ophthalmopathy progression within 18 months. With the HTBI primer set, the TCR CDR3 went through a first round of RT-PCR.

The material was peripheral blood mononuclear cells (PBMCs), obtained at new diagnosis, from a patient treated with antithyroid drugs. This clonotype was obtained from a woman aged 30 to 39 with Graves disease. The chain combines TRBV28 with TRBJ2-1; 13 nucleotides match TRBD2. CDR3 bases: TGTGCCAGCAGTTTACGCCCAGAACTAGCGGGAGGGCCCAATGAGCAGTTCTTC. As protein: CASSLRPELAGGPNEQFF.